The 5 T cell receptor beta chains presented below share a single source sample, sequenced in a study of cytomegalovirus exposure and HLA in healthy donors. 60 Vbeta and 13 Jbeta primers were used in PCR. Some clones are missing from TCRdb's copy, which holds only in-frame ones; the method was immunoSEQ multiplex PCR. The sample records 100,000 to 150,000 clones, around 74% being singletons. What was sequenced was PBMCs. The receptors originated from a woman between 50 and 59 years old in good health and CMV-seropositive.

V is TRBV2 and J is TRBJ1-1, with TRBD1 matching 8 bases. The CDR3 loop spans 14 amino acids. The J segment lost 8 bases and the V segment lost 6 bases, leaving 11 bases of the junction unmatched. Per the germline V gene, CDR1 is SNHLY and CDR2 is FYNNEI. This chain's CDR3 is CASRTGAGDGEAFF. The CDR3, as DNA: TGTGCCAGCAGGACAGGGGCAGGTGATGGAGAAGCTTTCTTT.

The genes are TRBV27 and TRBJ1-6; D gene uncertain. CDR1 and CDR2 from the germline V gene are MNHEY and SMNVEV (reference sequence). Trimming pared 0 bases from V and 14 bases from J, leaving 11 bases between. The CDR3 runs 13 residues. The CDR3 sequence: CASSLSPGAALHF. The DNA for the CDR3 is TGTGCCAGCAGTTTATCGCCAGGAGCGGCCCTCCACTTT.

The chain recombines TRBV5-1 with TRBJ2-7; TRBD1 aligns across 10 bases. V trimming: 4 bases; J trimming: 6 bases; junction bases outside the gene matches: 10. Germline V gene data show CDR1 as SGHRS and CDR2 as YFSETQ. This CDR3 region has 15 residues. CDR3: CASSPRTGGEVEQYF. In nucleotides, the CDR3 is TGCGCCAGCAGCCCCCGGACAGGGGGGGAGGTCGAGCAGTACTTC.

DNA for the CDR3: TGTGCCAGCAGCTTAGACGGGGTAACCGGGGAGCTGTTTTTT. Residues: CASSLDGVTGELFF. The V and J genes are TRBV7-9 and TRBJ2-2; D may be TRBD2 (5 bases). Germline lookup yields CDR1 SEHNR and CDR2 FQNEAQ (reference sequence). The CDR3 is 14 amino acids. Trimming removed 1 base at V and 5 bases at J, with 8 bases between.

The chain carries TRBV11-2 and TRBJ2-6; D is uncertain. CDR1 SGHAT and CDR2 FQNNGV come from the germline V gene. The CDR3 loop spans 13 amino acids. V lost 3 bases and J lost 2, with 2 bases in between. CDR3 in DNA: TGTGCCAGCAGCTTCGCTGGGGCCAACGTCCTGACTTTC. Translated: CASSFAGANVLTF.